A single T cell receptor beta chain is shown here with its context. The germline gene is not matched at one end of the junction; a read error may be the cause. The data were taken from a study of shared T cell receptors in the human thymus. Measured with immunoSEQ multiplex PCR; TCRdb has only the in-frame clones, and not every one. The data contain hundreds of thousands of clones, roughly 90% of them singletons. These data were likewise used in another study, on human thymus T cells. From that study: Among the donors, all were healthy Finnish infants having corrective surgery for congenital heart defects. Thymus was obtained from resections taken during corrective heart surgery. An apparent bias in V and J gene usage was seen in thymic and blood repertoires. Related studies noted strongly shared thymic repertoires across unrelated people.

The specimen sequenced was thymocytes. The receptor was isolated from a boy less than two years old with a congenital heart defect.

The CDR3 DNA reads TGTGCCAGCGCGGCGGGGCTAGCGGCAAATTTC. Translating it yields CASAAGLAANF. This rearrangement joins TRBV11-2 to TRBJ2-7; TRBD2 matches at 7 bases. This CDR3 region has 11 residues. From germline, CDR1 is SGHAT and CDR2 FQNNGV.